A selection of T cell receptor beta chains follows, all from one sample in a study of blood T cell repertoires in COVID-19. Clones were read by immunoSEQ multiplex PCR, and TCRdb kept only the in-frame ones, dropping some. There are a few hundred thousand clones in the sample; 82% occur only once, and roughly 5.5% lies in the top ten. Sample: peripheral blood. The receptor source for this set is a woman in her 70s with COVID-19, enrolled during active disease. CDR3s include the opening cysteine and the closing phenylalanine or tryptophan. A D gene is named only where the DNA matches it firmly. Size values are once, few and many counts, or a class for expanded clones, and some rows have none.

V	size	D	J	DNA	CDR3
TRBV28	.	.	TRBJ2-5	TGTGCCAGCAGAAGCATTCCGGACTCCCAGTACTTC	CASRSIPDSQYF
TRBV14	.	TRBD2	TRBJ2-3	TGTGCCAGCACCAGAAGCGGGAGTCTCACAGATACGCAGTATTTT	CASTRSGSLTDTQYF
TRBV18	.	TRBD1	TRBJ2-1	TGTGCCAGCTCACCAGGGACAGACAATGAGCAGTTCTTC	CASSPGTDNEQFF
TRBV4-2	.	.	TRBJ1-6	TGTGCCAGCAGCCAAGATCGCCGGGATTCACCCCTCCACTTT	CASSQDRRDSPLHF
TRBV24-1	.	TRBD1	TRBJ1-6	TGTGCCACCAGTGCCGAGCGACAGGGGCTATTGGAAAATTCACCCCTCCACTTT	CATSAERQGLLENSPLHF
TRBV11-2	.	TRBD2	TRBJ2-1	TGTGCCAGCAGCTCATACCTCTTACTAGCGGGAGGGGGCAATGAGCAGTTCTTC	CASSSYLLLAGGGNEQFF
TRBV14	.	TRBD2	TRBJ2-5	TGTGCCAGCAGCCACTTTAGCGGGAGATCTCAGGAGACCCAGTACTTC	CASSHFSGRSQETQYF
TRBV24-1	.	TRBD2	TRBJ2-2	TGTGCCACCAGTCCCCTGGGGCGGGAGTCGGGAACCGGGGAGCTGTTTTTT	CATSPLGRESGTGELFF
TRBV25-1	.	.	TRBJ1-4	TGTGCCAGCAGCGCGCGAAAACTCGGTGAAAAACTGTTTTTT	CASSARKLGEKLFF
TRBV18	few	TRBD1	TRBJ2-5	TGTGCCAGCTCGTCCACCGGGACAGGCCGGGAGACCCAGTACTTC	CASSSTGTGRETQYF
TRBV5-1	.	.	TRBJ1-1	TGCGCCAGCAGCTTGATTCAACACGGACATTTGAACACTGAAGCTTTCTTT	CASSLIQHGHLNTEAFF
TRBV11-2	.	TRBD1	TRBJ2-2	TGTGCCAGCAGCTGGGGACAGGGGAACACCGGGGAGCTGTTTTTT	CASSWGQGNTGELFF
TRBV5-1	.	.	TRBJ1-2	TGCGCCAGCAGCGAAGGACTCTATGGCTACACCTTC	CASSEGLYGYTF
TRBV28	.	.	TRBJ1-5	TGTGCCAGCAGTAAGGCAGGGGTTACCCCCAATCAGCCCCAGCATTTT	CASSKAGVTPNQPQHF